This T cell receptor beta chain emerged from a study of CXCR3-negative and CXCR3-positive naive CD8 T cells. Triplicate roughly 300,000-cell sorts were made of each CD8+ T cell subset. Cells classed as naive CD8+ T cells were CD45RO-CCR7+CD27+CD95-. CDR1 and CDR2 (germline): SGHVS, FQNEAQ. The CDR3 is 17 residues long. UMI labels and 5' RACE were used to prepare the TRB cDNA libraries. TCRdb reworked the 5' RACE reads into one entry per CDR3 protein, no DNA. The sample's table shows around 63,000 distinct CDR3 sequences. Study-wide points: TRB CDR3 hydrophobicity was greater in CXCR3-positive naive cells than in CXCR3-negative naive cells.

Comment on this clonotype: The antigen is not known.

This receptor was obtained from a human donor in good health. Some clones in this sample may be carry-over from other donors' samples. The V call is TRBV7-8, the J call TRBJ2-3; TCRdb returns TRBD2, unconfirmable since there is no DNA. The sequencing sample was made of naive CXCR3+ CD8+ T cells from blood. Subset reported: CD45RO-CCR7+CD27+CD95- naive CD8+ T cells expressing CXCR3 (TNR3+). The CDR3 protein is CASSAGVLAGVADTQYF. The whole variable domain, filled in from reference TRBV7-8 and TRBJ2-3, reads GAGVSQSPRYKVAKRGQDVALRCDPISGHVSLFWYQQALGQGPEFLTYFQNEAQLDKSGLPSDRFFAERPEGSVSTLKIQRTQQEDSAVYLCASSAGVLAGVADTQYFGPGTRLTVL.